The sequence of this TCR beta chain was determined in a study of T-cell reconstitution after alpha-beta-depleted transplantation in children. As it was prepared, the TCRbeta library received unique molecular identifiers. TCRdb called the PCR reads again in MiXCR, with one record for every CDR3 protein. In the table there are under 20,000 distinct CDR3 sequences, roughly 7.8% of which are singletons. Overall study results and limits: Some patients owed their high day-60 TCRbeta diversity to surviving recipient T cells and thymic progenitors. T-cell counts and diversity were attributed mostly to newly produced T cells one year after transplant. Expanded graft clones, several hundred of them, were reportedly the source of alpha-beta T cells about two months after transplant.

The CDR3 covers 10 residues. The V gene's germline CDR1 is SQVTM and CDR2 ANQGSEA. V shed 6 bases and J shed 1 base, with 3 bases lying between them. Concerning this clonotype: The target antigen is unknown.

The source is a boy younger than two who had a stem cell transplant for Wiskott-Aldrich syndrome, so the T cells may come from the graft donor. Sequenced here: PBMCs, mostly from graft donor cells, sampled 60 days after TCRalphabeta/CD19-depleted stem cell transplant. This rearrangement joins TRBV29-1 to TRBJ1-1; no firm D call. The CDR3 coding sequence is TGCAGCGTGGGGAACACTGAAGCTTTCTTT. It encodes CSVGNTEAFF.